These 20 T cell receptor beta chains share one sample of origin, sequenced in a study of technical replicates of blood from a handful of donors. Only in-frame clones appear in the TCRdb table, and some are missing; sequencing was by immunoSEQ multiplex PCR. The data show some 70,000 clones, about 97% seen once. The sample comprised T cells isolated from PBMCs. These receptors were obtained from a human donor in good health.

This rearrangement joins TRBV28 to TRBJ1-2; TRBD1 matches at 7 bases. Trimming at V came to 6 bases and at J to 5 bases, leaving 6 bases not matched to a gene. CDR3 length equals 13 residues. The germline CDR1 and CDR2 sequences are MDHEN and SYDVKM. The CDR3 spells CASRPQGPYGYTF. In DNA, the CDR3 is TGTGCCAGCAGGCCACAGGGGCCTTATGGCTACACCTTC.

This chain connects TRBV6-1 to TRBJ1-5; D is possibly TRBD1 (6 bases). The CDR3 is 14 residues long. CDR1 and CDR2 from the germline V gene are MNHNS and SASEGT. Trimming pared 8 bases from V and 4 bases from J, leaving 15 bases between. The CDR3 region has the DNA TGTGCCAGCGCCCTAGGGGGGGAAAATCAGCCCCAGCATTTT. This encodes CASALGGENQPQHF.

The rearrangement uses TRBV10-3 and TRBJ1-4, with unresolved D. V was clipped by 3 bases and J by 3 bases, with 14 bases between them. Germline assignment: CDR1 ENHRY and CDR2 SYGVKD. CDR3 length: 16 amino acids. This chain's CDR3 is CAISDPSGSANEKLFF. The CDR3 DNA reads TGTGCCATCAGTGACCCGTCGGGTTCGGCTAATGAAAAACTGTTTTTT.

The chain employs TRBV4-2 and TRBJ2-7, with D perhaps TRBD2 (5 bases). Germline loops: CDR1 LGHNA, CDR2 YNFKEQ. There are 17 residues in the CDR3. V shed 0 bases and J shed 0 bases, with 15 bases lying between them. CDR3 in amino acids: CASSQESGGLSSYEQYF. Here the CDR3 DNA reads TGTGCCAGCAGCCAAGAATCGGGCGGGTTGAGCTCCTACGAGCAGTACTTC.

The rearrangement links TRBV10-3 to TRBJ2-7; 7 nucleotides agree with TRBD2. The CDR3 runs 15 residues. Germline values: CDR1 ENHRY, CDR2 SYGVKD. Losses at the gene ends were 0 bases for V and 1 base for J; bases not matched to a gene: 3. CDR3: CAISESAGESYEQYF. The CDR3 coding sequence is TGTGCCATCAGTGAGTCGGCGGGGGAGTCCTACGAGCAGTACTTC.

The chain recombines TRBV10-2 with TRBJ1-5; no reliable D call. The germline gives CDR1 WSHSY, CDR2 SAAADI. CDR3 length: 14 residues. Trimming took 1 base from V and 3 from J, leaving 7 bases between them. The CDR3 region has the DNA TGCGCCAGCAGTGAGTTTAGCACCAATCAGCCCCAGCATTTT. This translates into CASSEFSTNQPQHF.

The V gene is TRBV14, the J gene TRBJ2-7; a weak D match, TRBD2 (6 bases). Germline V lookup: CDR1 SGHDN, CDR2 FVKESK. Trimming took off 3 bases at V and 1 base at J, with 10 bases between the two ends. The CDR3 is 14 amino acids. The CDR3, as DNA: TGTGCCAGCAGCCAGCCTAGCGCTTCCTACGAGCAGTACTTC. Amino acid sequence: CASSQPSASYEQYF.

This chain connects TRBV5-1 to TRBJ2-3; 7 nucleotides match TRBD1. The CDR3 runs 16 residues. The germline V gene encodes CDR1 SGHRS and CDR2 YFSETQ. Unmatched junction bases numbered 10, after V lost 4 bases and J lost 2 bases. In nucleotides, the CDR3 is TGCGCCAGCAGCAGGGGCAGCAGGGGGAACACAGATACGCAGTATTTT. This codes for CASSRGSRGNTDTQYF.

The chain recombines TRBV27 with TRBJ2-1; 7 bases line up with TRBD2. This CDR3 has 15 amino acids. The germline CDR1 and CDR2 sequences are MNHEY and SMNVEV (reference sequence). Trimming removed 6 bases from V and 3 bases from J; junction bases left unmatched: 8. CDR3 sequence: CASRPAGNGYNEQFF. For the CDR3, the DNA is TGTGCCAGCAGACCAGCGGGAAACGGCTACAATGAGCAGTTCTTC.

The chain uses TRBV10-3 and TRBJ2-1; TRBD1 matches at 7 bases. Germline V gene lookup returns CDR1 ENHRY and CDR2 SYGVKD. V was pared by 4 bases and J by 4 bases, with 4 bases of the junction left unmatched. This CDR3 is built from 14 residues. The CDR3 region has the DNA TGTGCCATCAGTGGGGGGACAGTATACAATGAGCAGTTCTTC. This encodes CAISGGTVYNEQFF.

The V and J genes are TRBV30 and TRBJ2-3, with unresolved D. V was clipped by 4 bases and J by 1 base, with 3 bases between them. CDR3 length: 11 amino acids. Germline-derived CDR1 and CDR2 are GTSNPN and SVGIG (reference sequence). The CDR3 DNA is TGTGCCTGGATCGGCACAGATACGCAGTATTTT. Its translation is CAWIGTDTQYF. Full variable domain (outside the CDR3, taken from reference TRBV30 and TRBJ2-3): SQTIHQWPATLVQPVGSPLSLECTVEGTSNPNLYWYRQAAGRGLQLLFYSVGIGQISSEVPQNLSASRPQDRQFILSSKKLLLSDSGFYLCAWIGTDTQYFGPGTRLTVL.

The rearrangement links TRBV6-6 to TRBJ1-2; 9 bases align to TRBD1. The trim removed 6 bases at V and 8 bases at J, leaving 10 bases unmatched. This CDR3 is built from 14 residues. Germline V lookup: CDR1 MNHNY, CDR2 SVGAGI (reference sequence). The CDR3 coding sequence is TGTGCCAGCAGCCAATGGACAGGGGCGTACGGCTACACCTTC. It specifies CASSQWTGAYGYTF.

The chain links TRBV6-5 to TRBJ2-3; 7 nucleotides line up with TRBD2. V shed 6 bases, J shed 5 bases, and the junction held 2 bases outside the gene matches. The germline gives CDR1 MNHEY, CDR2 SVGAGI. The CDR3 loop spans 12 amino acids. CDR3 region: CASRIAGDTQYF. In DNA, the CDR3 is TGTGCCAGCAGAATAGCGGGAGATACGCAGTATTTT.

The rearrangement links TRBV28 to TRBJ2-5; 7 nucleotides agree with TRBD1. Germline V gene sequence: CDR1 MDHEN, CDR2 SYDVKM. V shed 3 bases, J shed 5 bases, and the junction held 9 bases outside the gene matches. The CDR3 length is 15 residues. CDR3 nucleotides: TGTGCCAGCAGTTTCGACAGGGAAAGTGCGGAGACCCAGTACTTC. It specifies CASSFDRESAETQYF. The full variable domain, rest sourced from reference TRBV28 and TRBJ2-5, is DVKVTQSSRYLVKRTGEKVFLECVQDMDHENMFWYRQDPGLGLRLIYFSYDVKMKEKGDIPEGYSVSREKKERFSLILESASTNQTSMYLCASSFDRESAETQYFGPGTRLLVL.

The V gene is TRBV6-5, the J gene TRBJ1-5; 10 bases align to TRBD1. Germline values: CDR1 MNHEY, CDR2 SVGAGI. V was pared by 6 bases and J by 3 bases, with 5 bases of the junction left unmatched. This CDR3 region has 15 residues. CDR3 bases: TGTGCCAGCAGCCCGGACAGGGGGGCCAATCAGCCCCAGCATTTT. It is translated as CASSPDRGANQPQHF.

CDR3 residues: CAISEGTGAPYEQYF. The DNA for the CDR3 is TGTGCCATCAGTGAGGGGACAGGGGCTCCCTACGAGCAGTACTTC. The chain links TRBV10-3 to TRBJ2-7; 10 positions agree with TRBD1. This CDR3 is built from 15 residues. With V trimmed by 2 bases and J by 2 bases, 3 bases remained unmatched. Germline CDR1 reads ENHRY; CDR2 reads SYGVKD.

This sequence joins TRBV14 and TRBJ2-5; 7 bases agree with TRBD2. The CDR3 is 16 residues long. Trimming removed 4 bases from V and 8 bases from J; junction bases left unmatched: 16. Germline CDR1 reads SGHDN; CDR2 reads FVKESK. The CDR3 spells CASSPRLWLAAETQYF. CDR3 nucleotide sequence: TGTGCCAGCAGCCCGAGGCTTTGGCTAGCGGCCGAAACCCAGTACTTC. Full variable domain (rest looked up from reference TRBV14 and TRBJ2-5): EAGVTQFPSHSVIEKGQTVTLRCDPISGHDNLYWYRRVMGKEIKFLLHFVKESKQDESGMPNNRFLAERTGGTYSTLKVQPAELEDSGVYFCASSPRLWLAAETQYFGPGTRLLVL.

The chain is built from TRBV29-1 and TRBJ2-1; the D gene is possibly TRBD1 (5 bases). In germline, CDR1 is SQVTM, CDR2 ANQGSEA. The CDR3 has 12 residues. With 4 bases removed from V and 6 bases from J, the gap between germline ends came to 10 bases. The CDR3 DNA follows: TGCAGCGTTGTCACAGGCCCCAATGAGCAGTTCTTC. It encodes CSVVTGPNEQFF.

This clone appeared a single time. This rearrangement joins TRBV15 to TRBJ1-1, with D perhaps matching TRBD1 (6 bases). Germline CDR1 LNHNV, CDR2 YYDKDF (reference sequence). Deletions cut 0 bases from V and 1 base from J, with 12 bases between. The CDR3 covers 16 residues. CDR3 sequence reads: CATSRDEGHQNTEAFF. CDR3 in DNA: TGTGCCACCAGCAGAGATGAGGGACACCAGAACACTGAAGCTTTCTTT. The whole variable domain, filled in from reference TRBV15 and TRBJ1-1, reads DAMVIQNPRYQVTQFGKPVTLSCSQTLNHNVMYWYQQKSSQAPKLLFHYYDKDFNNEADTPDNFQSRRPNTSFCFLDIRSPGLGDTAMYLCATSRDEGHQNTEAFFGQGTRLTVV.

The V gene is TRBV7-9, the J gene TRBJ2-1, with a weak D call TRBD2 (5 bases). V shed 2 bases and J shed 7 bases, with 6 bases lying between them. Germline lookup yields CDR1 SEHNR and CDR2 FQNEAQ (reference sequence). The CDR3 contains 12 residues. The CDR3 sequence: CASSLSGNEQFF. The CDR3 nucleotides read TGTGCCAGCAGCTTAAGCGGTAATGAGCAGTTCTTC.